This T cell receptor beta chain was captured by sequencing in a study of cytomegalovirus exposure and HLA in healthy donors. Looking at the study overall: The 110 or so validation repertoires used a platform that matched the one used for the approximately 620 first-cohort repertoires, as a later analysis reported.

The study, taken as a whole, reports: The TCR clusters that emerged in the first cohort tended, a later analysis found, to co-occur in the roughly 130 validation repertoires. Cytomegalovirus association was listed for about 180 TCR beta chains. The classifier was said to identify cytomegalovirus status with high specificity and sensitivity.

Notes on this clone: The antigen remains unidentified.

Germline V gives CDR1 SGHTA, CDR2 FQGNSA. The CDR3 consists of 16 residues. Germline trimming cut 0 bases from V and 6 bases from J; bases unmatched to any gene: 9. TCRdb's table, derived via immunoSEQ multiplex PCR, lists solely in-frame clones and lacks some. Of roughly 120,000 clones listed, roughly 82% are singletons. The sample taken for sequencing was PBMCs. The chain combines TRBV7-2 with TRBJ1-2, with TRBD1 matching over 8 bases. The TCR comes from a man between 18 and 35 years old in good health and CMV-seronegative. The CDR3 loop reads CASSLAGTGKTNGYTF. The CDR3 DNA reads TGTGCCAGCAGCTTAGCAGGGACAGGAAAAACTAATGGCTACACCTTC.